This TCR beta chain derives from a study of chemoradiotherapy in HPV16-positive cancers. Germline V gives CDR1 SGHTA, CDR2 FQGNSA. This CDR3 is 11 amino acids long. The trim removed 5 bases at V and 12 bases at J, leaving 4 bases unmatched. Clones were sequenced by immunoSEQ multiplex PCR, and TCRdb holds only the in-frame ones, with some missing. The sample carries around 15,000 clones, 78% recorded once. The chain employs TRBV7-2 and TRBJ2-7, with 10 bases fitting TRBD2. This TCR was recovered from a human donor with HPV-associated anogenital cancer. Specimen collection occurred from a patient who underwent chemoradiotherapy. The CDR3: CASSLRLAGYF. The CDR3 DNA is TGTGCCAGCAGCCTCCGACTAGCGGGGTACTTC.